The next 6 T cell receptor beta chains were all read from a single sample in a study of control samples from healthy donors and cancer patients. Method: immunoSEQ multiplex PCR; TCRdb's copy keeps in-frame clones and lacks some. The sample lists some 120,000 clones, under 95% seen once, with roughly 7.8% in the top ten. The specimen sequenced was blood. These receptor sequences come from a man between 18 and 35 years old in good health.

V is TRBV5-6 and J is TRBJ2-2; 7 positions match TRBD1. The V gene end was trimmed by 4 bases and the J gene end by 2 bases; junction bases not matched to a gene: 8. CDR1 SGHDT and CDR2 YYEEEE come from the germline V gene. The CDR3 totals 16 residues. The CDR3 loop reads CASSTPGQINTGELFF. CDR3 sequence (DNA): TGTGCCAGCAGCACCCCGGGACAGATAAACACCGGGGAGCTGTTTTTT. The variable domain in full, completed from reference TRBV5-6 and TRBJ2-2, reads DAGVTQSPTHLIKTRGQQVTLRCSPKSGHDTVSWYQQALGQGPQFIFQYYEEEERQRGNFPDRFSGHQFPNYSSELNVNALLLGDSALYLCASSTPGQINTGELFFGEGSRLTVL.

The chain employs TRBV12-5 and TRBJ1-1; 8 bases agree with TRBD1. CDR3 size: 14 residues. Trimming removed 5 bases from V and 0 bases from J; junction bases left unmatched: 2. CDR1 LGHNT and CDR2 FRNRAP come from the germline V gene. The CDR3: CASGEDRVNTEAFF. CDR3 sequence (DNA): TGTGCTAGTGGTGAGGACAGGGTGAACACTGAAGCTTTCTTT.

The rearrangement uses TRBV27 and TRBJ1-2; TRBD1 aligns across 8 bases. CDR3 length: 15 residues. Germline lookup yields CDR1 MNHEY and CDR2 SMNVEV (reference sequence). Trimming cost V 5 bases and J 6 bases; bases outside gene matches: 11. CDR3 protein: CASSAHPAGGDGYTF. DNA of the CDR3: TGTGCCAGCAGTGCCCACCCGGCAGGGGGCGATGGCTACACCTTC.

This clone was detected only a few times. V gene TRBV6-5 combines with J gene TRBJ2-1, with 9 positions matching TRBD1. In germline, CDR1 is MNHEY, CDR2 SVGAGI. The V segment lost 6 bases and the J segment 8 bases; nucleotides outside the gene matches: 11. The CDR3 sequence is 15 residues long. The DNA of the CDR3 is TGTGCCAGCAGAGATCCGGGACAGGGTGGCGATGAGCAGTTCTTC. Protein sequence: CASRDPGQGGDEQFF.

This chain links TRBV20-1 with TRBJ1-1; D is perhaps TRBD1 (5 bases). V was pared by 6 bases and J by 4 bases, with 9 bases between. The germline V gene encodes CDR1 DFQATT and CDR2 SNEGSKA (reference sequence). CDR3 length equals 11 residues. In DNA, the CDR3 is TGCAGTGCGGCCCAGGGCACTGAAGCTTTCTTT. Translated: CSAAQGTEAFF.

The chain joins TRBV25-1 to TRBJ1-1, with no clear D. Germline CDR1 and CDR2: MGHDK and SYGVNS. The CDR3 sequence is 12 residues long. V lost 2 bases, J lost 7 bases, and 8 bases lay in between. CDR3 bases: TGTGCCAGCAGTGAAGGGCGCGGTGAAGCTTTCTTT. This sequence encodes CASSEGRGEAFF.